Sequencing of this T cell receptor (beta chain) was carried out in a study of T-cell memory formation after mild COVID-19. Constant-segment-primed 5'RACE gave TCR alpha and TCR beta cDNA libraries with sample barcodes and UMIs. Using its own MiXCR run on the 5' RACE reads, TCRdb lists one record per CDR3 protein. The table lists about 290,000 distinct CDR3 sequences, 15% to 20% of them singletons. Trimming took off 5 bases at V and 2 bases at J, with 14 bases between the two ends. Germline V gene sequence: CDR1 SGHAT, CDR2 FQNNGV. This CDR3 region has 15 residues. The sequenced sample was PBMCs or a T cell subset sorted from them (not recorded which). This chain joins TRBV11-2 and TRBJ2-3; D is perhaps TRBD1 (5 bases). The origin of this receptor is a man aged 18 to 29 who had mild COVID-19 (a few samples of this study predate the infection). Cell type and time point are not known. CDR3 protein: CASSTYTGPTDTQYF. CDR3 DNA sequence: TGTGCCAGCAGCACATATACAGGACCCACAGATACGCAGTATTTT. Filled out from reference TRBV11-2 and TRBJ2-3, the complete variable domain reads EAGVAQSPRYKIIEKRQSVAFWCNPISGHATLYWYQQILGQGPKLLIQFQNNGVVDDSQLPKDRFSAERLKGVDSTLKIQPAKLEDSAVYLCASSTYTGPTDTQYFGPGTRLTVL.